This TCR beta chain was documented in a study of early T cells in non-severe SARS-CoV-2 infection. The CDR3 totals 12 residues. V lost 5 bases, J lost 6 bases, and 8 bases lay in between. From the 5' RACE reads, TCRdb called clonotypes with MiXCR, one entry per CDR3 protein. This table has approximately 110,000 distinct CDR3 sequences, about 16% appearing once. The sequenced material came from whole blood. This TCR came from an adult who was a healthcare worker with PCR-confirmed SARS-CoV-2 infection or an uninfected control (not recorded which). The chain is built from TRBV12-3 or TRBV12-4 and TRBJ1-5; the D gene is possibly TRBD1 (5 bases). The CDR3 region is CASSDQGQPQHF. The CDR3 DNA reads as TGTGCCAGCAGTGATCAGGGTCAGCCCCAGCATTTT.